These T cell receptor beta chains were read from a single sample in a study of Graves' ophthalmopathy and Graves' hyperthyroidism. TCRdb fed the multiplex PCR reads into MiXCR, producing one record per CDR3 protein. The data hold roughly 380,000 distinct CDR3 sequences, with 15% observed a single time. Sequencing input: peripheral blood. The receptors stem from a woman under 30 with stable Graves' hyperthyroidism. Each CDR3 is given with its conserved first and last residue. Fields, in order: V gene, clone size, D gene, J gene, CDR3 protein, CDR3 DNA. D genes are given only for firm matches. Size is stated for part of the rows, as once, few or many counts, or as a class when the clone is expanded.

v_gene: TRBV27
abundance: many
d_gene: TRBD1
j_gene: TRBJ1-5
CDR3aa: CASSLSPRQGSPHF
CDR3nt: TGTGCCAGCAGTTTATCGCCCCGACAGGGGTCCCCGCATTTT

v_gene: TRBV6-5
abundance: many
d_gene: -
j_gene: TRBJ1-1
CDR3aa: CASRQGLNTEAFF
CDR3nt: TGTGCCAGCAGACAGGGTCTGAACACTGAAGCTTTCTTT

v_gene: TRBV12-3/TRBV12-4
abundance: many
d_gene: -
j_gene: TRBJ1-5
CDR3aa: CASSSQWSNDQPQHF
CDR3nt: TGTGCCAGCAGTTCTCAATGGTCGAACGATCAGCCCCAGCATTTT

v_gene: TRBV7-8
abundance: -
d_gene: -
j_gene: TRBJ2-7
CDR3aa: CASSLTWVHEQYF
CDR3nt: TGTGCCAGCAGCTTAACTTGGGTTCACGAGCAGTACTTC

v_gene: TRBV12-3/TRBV12-4
abundance: many
d_gene: -
j_gene: TRBJ1-2
CDR3aa: CASTSGFGYTF
CDR3nt: TGTGCCAGCACCTCGGGGTTTGGCTACACCTTC

v_gene: TRBV5-1
abundance: many
d_gene: -
j_gene: TRBJ1-1
CDR3aa: CASSPYMEPTEAFF
CDR3nt: TGCGCCAGCAGCCCCTACATGGAACCCACTGAAGCTTTCTTT

v_gene: TRBV12-3/TRBV12-4
abundance: many
d_gene: -
j_gene: TRBJ1-5
CDR3aa: CASSLPPAGQGQPQHF
CDR3nt: TGTGCCAGCAGTTTGCCCCCGGCGGGGCAGGGTCAGCCCCAGCATTTT

v_gene: TRBV7-6
abundance: -
d_gene: -
j_gene: TRBJ1-5
CDR3aa: CASSQAGDYQPQHF
CDR3nt: TGTGCCAGCAGCCAAGCGGGGGACTATCAGCCCCAGCATTTT

v_gene: TRBV2
abundance: many
d_gene: TRBD1
j_gene: TRBJ2-7
CDR3aa: CASGQGLSYEQYF
CDR3nt: TGTGCCAGCGGACAGGGCCTCTCCTACGAGCAGTACTTC

v_gene: TRBV7-8
abundance: many
d_gene: TRBD2
j_gene: TRBJ2-2
CDR3aa: CASISGRVNTGELFF
CDR3nt: TGTGCCAGCATTTCGGGGAGGGTAAACACCGGGGAGCTGTTTTTT

v_gene: TRBV7-3
abundance: many
d_gene: TRBD2
j_gene: TRBJ2-5
CDR3aa: CASSLSSGGGETQYF
CDR3nt: TGTGCCAGCAGCTTATCTAGCGGGGGTGGAGAGACCCAGTACTTC

v_gene: TRBV19
abundance: many
d_gene: -
j_gene: TRBJ1-2
CDR3aa: CASSIRQIYGYTF
CDR3nt: TGTGCCAGTAGTATCCGACAGATCTATGGCTACACCTTC

v_gene: TRBV6-5
abundance: many
d_gene: -
j_gene: TRBJ1-1
CDR3aa: CASSSGALNTEAFF
CDR3nt: TGTGCCAGCAGTTCCGGGGCCCTGAACACTGAAGCTTTCTTT

v_gene: TRBV5-1
abundance: many
d_gene: -
j_gene: TRBJ1-1
CDR3aa: CASHPTVNTEAFF
CDR3nt: TGCGCCAGCCATCCGACAGTGAACACTGAAGCTTTCTTT

v_gene: TRBV6-2/TRBV6-3
abundance: many
d_gene: -
j_gene: TRBJ2-7
CDR3aa: CASSPKYEQYF
CDR3nt: TGTGCCAGCAGTCCAAAGTACGAGCAGTACTTC

v_gene: TRBV7-3
abundance: -
d_gene: TRBD2
j_gene: TRBJ2-1
CDR3aa: CASSSVSGRGYNEQFF
CDR3nt: TGTGCCAGCAGCTCCGTTAGCGGGAGGGGCTACAATGAGCAGTTCTTC

v_gene: TRBV5-1
abundance: many
d_gene: TRBD1
j_gene: TRBJ2-7
CDR3aa: CASSLQGSVQYF
CDR3nt: TGCGCCAGCAGCTTACAGGGGTCGGTGCAGTACTTC

v_gene: TRBV15
abundance: many
d_gene: -
j_gene: TRBJ1-5
CDR3aa: CATSRGFRNQPQHF
CDR3nt: TGTGCCACCAGCAGGGGGTTTCGCAATCAGCCCCAGCATTTT

v_gene: TRBV18
abundance: -
d_gene: TRBD1
j_gene: TRBJ2-7
CDR3aa: CASSPPLRQGTYEQYF
CDR3nt: TGTGCCAGCTCACCACCACTCCGACAGGGGACCTACGAGCAGTACTTC

v_gene: TRBV6-1
abundance: -
d_gene: -
j_gene: TRBJ1-2
CDR3aa: CASSEVGLGMGGYTF
CDR3nt: TGTGCCAGCAGTGAAGTGGGGCTCGGGATGGGGGGCTACACCTTC

v_gene: TRBV6-2/TRBV6-3
abundance: many
d_gene: -
j_gene: TRBJ1-5
CDR3aa: CASTLLEGIGQPQHF
CDR3nt: TGTGCCAGCACCCTACTGGAAGGGATAGGTCAGCCCCAGCATTTT

v_gene: TRBV6-5
abundance: many
d_gene: -
j_gene: TRBJ1-2
CDR3aa: CASSNVNYGYTF
CDR3nt: TGTGCCAGCAGTAATGTTAACTATGGCTACACCTTC

v_gene: TRBV7-8
abundance: many
d_gene: -
j_gene: TRBJ2-7
CDR3aa: CASSSTGPLYEQYF
CDR3nt: TGTGCCAGCAGCTCGACAGGACCTCTCTACGAGCAGTACTTC

v_gene: TRBV29-1
abundance: many
d_gene: -
j_gene: TRBJ2-5
CDR3aa: CSVEVTLGSETQYF
CDR3nt: TGCAGCGTTGAGGTGACTTTGGGGTCGGAGACCCAGTACTTC

v_gene: TRBV20-1
abundance: many
d_gene: -
j_gene: TRBJ1-2
CDR3aa: CSARDREQGLTYGYTF
CDR3nt: TGCAGTGCTAGAGATCGGGAACAGGGTCTAACCTATGGCTACACCTTC

v_gene: TRBV5-1
abundance: many
d_gene: TRBD1
j_gene: TRBJ2-7
CDR3aa: CASSLFLRTGANSYEQYF
CDR3nt: TGCGCCAGCAGCTTGTTCCTGAGGACAGGGGCTAACTCCTACGAGCAGTACTTC

v_gene: TRBV24-1
abundance: -
d_gene: -
j_gene: TRBJ2-7
CDR3aa: CATSDAGQSIYEQYF
CDR3nt: TGTGCCACCAGTGATGCGGGACAGTCAATCTACGAGCAGTACTTC

v_gene: TRBV6-1
abundance: many
d_gene: TRBD2
j_gene: TRBJ2-5
CDR3aa: CASSEWGGLRETQYF
CDR3nt: TGTGCCAGCAGTGAATGGGGGGGATTGAGAGAGACCCAGTACTTC

v_gene: TRBV7-2
abundance: -
d_gene: -
j_gene: TRBJ1-5
CDR3aa: CASSQPWGNQPQHF
CDR3nt: TGTGCCAGCAGCCAGCCGTGGGGGAATCAGCCCCAGCATTTT

v_gene: TRBV29-1
abundance: many
d_gene: -
j_gene: TRBJ2-5
CDR3aa: CSVDSTGSGETQYF
CDR3nt: TGCAGCGTTGATTCCACAGGGTCGGGGGAGACCCAGTACTTC

v_gene: TRBV20-1
abundance: many
d_gene: TRBD1
j_gene: TRBJ1-2
CDR3aa: CSARSTRQGSNYGYTF
CDR3nt: TGCAGTGCTAGAAGCACTCGACAGGGGTCTAACTATGGCTACACCTTC

v_gene: TRBV12-3/TRBV12-4
abundance: -
d_gene: -
j_gene: TRBJ1-2
CDR3aa: CASSSPLSFGYTF
CDR3nt: TGTGCCAGCAGTTCTCCCCTGAGCTTCGGCTACACCTTC

v_gene: TRBV6-5
abundance: many
d_gene: -
j_gene: TRBJ1-2
CDR3aa: CASSYSGGGYGYTF
CDR3nt: TGTGCCAGCAGTTACAGTGGGGGAGGCTATGGCTACACCTTC

v_gene: TRBV7-2
abundance: many
d_gene: -
j_gene: TRBJ2-5
CDR3aa: CASSSLGPGTQYF
CDR3nt: TGTGCCAGCAGCTCGCTAGGACCGGGGACCCAGTACTTC

v_gene: TRBV12-3/TRBV12-4
abundance: -
d_gene: -
j_gene: TRBJ1-3
CDR3aa: CASRDTGHLSGNTIYF
CDR3nt: TGTGCCAGCAGAGATACTGGACACCTCTCTGGAAACACCATATATTTT

v_gene: TRBV20-1
abundance: many
d_gene: -
j_gene: TRBJ2-5
CDR3aa: CSAPLPRAGETQYF
CDR3nt: TGCAGTGCCCCCCTCCCCAGGGCCGGGGAGACCCAGTACTTC

v_gene: TRBV5-1
abundance: few
d_gene: -
j_gene: TRBJ2-7
CDR3aa: CASSLEGGPLYEQYF
CDR3nt: TGCGCCAGCAGCTTGGAAGGGGGTCCTCTCTACGAGCAGTACTTC

v_gene: TRBV18
abundance: -
d_gene: TRBD1
j_gene: TRBJ2-2
CDR3aa: CASSPRDREELFF
CDR3nt: TGTGCCAGCTCACCAAGGGACAGGGAAGAGCTGTTTTTT

v_gene: TRBV12-3/TRBV12-4
abundance: many
d_gene: TRBD1
j_gene: TRBJ1-1
CDR3aa: CASSQGQGNTEAFF
CDR3nt: TGTGCCAGCAGCCAGGGACAGGGTAACACTGAAGCTTTCTTT

v_gene: TRBV3-1
abundance: many
d_gene: TRBD1
j_gene: TRBJ1-1
CDR3aa: CASSARQGTAFF
CDR3nt: TGTGCCAGCAGCGCCCGACAGGGTACAGCTTTCTTT

v_gene: TRBV4-1
abundance: -
d_gene: -
j_gene: TRBJ1-1
CDR3aa: CASSQEKAFF
CDR3nt: TGCGCCAGCAGCCAAGAAAAAGCTTTCTTT

v_gene: TRBV6-1
abundance: many
d_gene: -
j_gene: TRBJ1-2
CDR3aa: CASSPGGRYGYTF
CDR3nt: TGTGCCAGCAGTCCCGGTGGGAGATATGGCTACACCTTC

v_gene: TRBV6-1
abundance: many
d_gene: -
j_gene: TRBJ1-2
CDR3aa: CASTQYYGYTF
CDR3nt: TGTGCCAGCACGCAGTACTATGGCTACACCTTC

v_gene: TRBV7-6
abundance: many
d_gene: TRBD1
j_gene: TRBJ2-5
CDR3aa: CASSLALAFVTGTAGETQYF
CDR3nt: TGTGCCAGCAGCTTAGCCTTAGCTTTCGTAACCGGGACAGCAGGAGAGACCCAGTACTTC

v_gene: TRBV5-1
abundance: few
d_gene: -
j_gene: TRBJ1-2
CDR3aa: CASSLSEYGNYGYTF
CDR3nt: TGCGCCAGCAGCTTATCAGAGTACGGCAACTATGGCTACACCTTC

v_gene: TRBV27
abundance: many
d_gene: -
j_gene: TRBJ2-7
CDR3aa: CASSLLGGRTYEQYF
CDR3nt: TGTGCCAGCAGTTTACTCGGGGGACGGACCTACGAGCAGTACTTC

v_gene: TRBV6-1
abundance: many
d_gene: TRBD1
j_gene: TRBJ1-2
CDR3aa: CASNPTGNGGYTF
CDR3nt: TGTGCCAGCAATCCGACAGGGAATGGCGGCTACACCTTC

v_gene: TRBV20-1
abundance: many
d_gene: -
j_gene: TRBJ1-1
CDR3aa: CSASGGTEAFF
CDR3nt: TGCAGTGCTTCCGGAGGCACTGAAGCTTTCTTT

v_gene: TRBV4-2
abundance: many
d_gene: -
j_gene: TRBJ1-1
CDR3aa: CASSQGVTEAFF
CDR3nt: TGTGCCAGCAGCCAAGGGGTAACTGAAGCTTTCTTT

v_gene: TRBV6-1
abundance: many
d_gene: -
j_gene: TRBJ1-4
CDR3aa: CASSEGRLNEKLFF
CDR3nt: TGTGCCAGCAGTGAGGGCAGACTTAATGAAAAACTGTTTTTT

v_gene: TRBV20-1
abundance: many
d_gene: -
j_gene: TRBJ1-1
CDR3aa: CSAAIGMGATEAFF
CDR3nt: TGCAGTGCCGCTATCGGAATGGGGGCCACTGAAGCTTTCTTT

v_gene: TRBV20-1
abundance: many
d_gene: -
j_gene: TRBJ1-1
CDR3aa: CSARGRNTEAFF
CDR3nt: TGCAGTGCTAGAGGACGGAACACTGAAGCTTTCTTT

v_gene: TRBV7-9
abundance: many
d_gene: -
j_gene: TRBJ2-5
CDR3aa: CASSPPNIPETQYF
CDR3nt: TGTGCCAGCAGCCCCCCGAATATACCGGAGACCCAGTACTTC

v_gene: TRBV6-5
abundance: many
d_gene: TRBD1
j_gene: TRBJ2-7
CDR3aa: CASSYRDRDYEQYF
CDR3nt: TGTGCCAGCAGTTACCGGGACAGGGACTACGAGCAGTACTTC